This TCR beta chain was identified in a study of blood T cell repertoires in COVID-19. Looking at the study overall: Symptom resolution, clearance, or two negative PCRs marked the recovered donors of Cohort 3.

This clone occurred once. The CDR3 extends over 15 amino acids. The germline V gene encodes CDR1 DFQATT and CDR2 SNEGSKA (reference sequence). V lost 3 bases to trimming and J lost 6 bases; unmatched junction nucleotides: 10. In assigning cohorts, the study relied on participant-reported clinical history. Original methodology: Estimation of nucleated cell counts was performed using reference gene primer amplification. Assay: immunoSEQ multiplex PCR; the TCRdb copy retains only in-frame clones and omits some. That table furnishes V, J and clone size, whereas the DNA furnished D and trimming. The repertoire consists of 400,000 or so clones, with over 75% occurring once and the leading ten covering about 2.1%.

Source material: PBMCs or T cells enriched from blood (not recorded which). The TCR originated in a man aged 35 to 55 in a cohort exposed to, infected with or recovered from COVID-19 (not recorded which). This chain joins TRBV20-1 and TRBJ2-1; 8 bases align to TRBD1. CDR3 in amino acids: CSASHQGAIPNEQFF. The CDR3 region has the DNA TGCAGTGCTAGTCACCAGGGGGCGATCCCCAATGAGCAGTTCTTC.